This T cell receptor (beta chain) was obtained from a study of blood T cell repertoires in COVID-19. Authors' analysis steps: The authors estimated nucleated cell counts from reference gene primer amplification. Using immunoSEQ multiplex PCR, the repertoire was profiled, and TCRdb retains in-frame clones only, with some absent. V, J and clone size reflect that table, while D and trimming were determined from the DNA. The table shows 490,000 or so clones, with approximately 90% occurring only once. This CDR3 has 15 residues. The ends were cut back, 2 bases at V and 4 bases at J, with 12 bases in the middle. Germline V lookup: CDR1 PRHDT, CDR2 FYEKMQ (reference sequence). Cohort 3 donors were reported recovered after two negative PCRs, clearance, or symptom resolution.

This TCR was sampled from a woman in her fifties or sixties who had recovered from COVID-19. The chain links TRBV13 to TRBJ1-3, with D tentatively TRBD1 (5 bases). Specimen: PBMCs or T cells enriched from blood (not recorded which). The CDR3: CASSLRRGVGNTIYF. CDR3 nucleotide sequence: TGTGCCAGCAGCTTAAGGCGGGGGGTCGGAAACACCATATATTTT.